This TCR beta chain was recorded in a study of blood T cell repertoires in COVID-19. Sequenced by immunoSEQ multiplex PCR; TCRdb stores in-frame clones only, minus some. Of roughly 260,000 clones in the sample, 70% to 90% were seen once. The sequence came from a woman between 50 and 59 years old with acute or convalescent COVID-19. Sequenced material: peripheral blood.

The CDR3 DNA reads as TGTGCCAGCAGTCCCGGACAGGGGACTTATGGCTACACCTTC. Translation gives CASSPGQGTYGYTF. V and J are TRBV28 and TRBJ1-2; TRBD1 aligns across 9 bases. V was clipped by 5 bases and J by 5 bases; unmatched bases: 6. The CDR3 has 14 amino acids. CDR1 MDHEN and CDR2 SYDVKM come from the germline V gene.